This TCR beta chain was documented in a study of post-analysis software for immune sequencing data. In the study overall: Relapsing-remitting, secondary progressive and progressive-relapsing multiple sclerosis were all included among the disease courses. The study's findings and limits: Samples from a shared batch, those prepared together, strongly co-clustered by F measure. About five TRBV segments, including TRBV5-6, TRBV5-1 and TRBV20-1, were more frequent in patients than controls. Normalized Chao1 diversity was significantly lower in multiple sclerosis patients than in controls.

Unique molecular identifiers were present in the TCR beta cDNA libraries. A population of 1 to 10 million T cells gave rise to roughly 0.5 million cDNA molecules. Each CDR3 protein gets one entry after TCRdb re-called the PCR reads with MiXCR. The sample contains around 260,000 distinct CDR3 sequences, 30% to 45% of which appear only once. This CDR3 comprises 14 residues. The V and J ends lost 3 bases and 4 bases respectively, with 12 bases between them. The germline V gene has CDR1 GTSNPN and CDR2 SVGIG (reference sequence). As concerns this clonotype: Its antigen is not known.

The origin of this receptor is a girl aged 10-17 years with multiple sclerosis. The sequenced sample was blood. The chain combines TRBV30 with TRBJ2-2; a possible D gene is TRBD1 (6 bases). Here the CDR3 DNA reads TGTGCCTGGAGAGAAGGACAGTTCACCGGGGAGCTGTTTTTT. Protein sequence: CAWREGQFTGELFF.